Presented here are 13 T cell receptor beta chains from one specimen sequenced in a study of neurological immune-mediated disorders. TCRdb reprocessed the 5' RACE reads via MiXCR and lists one record per CDR3 protein. The profile shows approximately 86,000 distinct CDR3 sequences, around 2.6% of them singletons. Sequenced input: PBMCs. These receptors all stem from a woman aged 25 to 39 with multiple sclerosis.

This clonotype has ten or more counts. The gene calls are TRBV6-2 or TRBV6-3 and TRBJ1-1; D is unresolved. The CDR3 is 13 amino acids. V gave up 5 bases and J gave up 0 bases, with 7 bases separating them. Germline-derived CDR1 and CDR2 are MNHEY and SVGEGT. CDR3 protein: CASSPLMNTEAFF. In DNA form, the CDR3 reads TGTGCCAGCAGTCCCCTCATGAACACTGAAGCTTTCTTT.

This clonotype was recorded at least ten times. This sequence joins TRBV9 and TRBJ1-4; no clear D gene. Germline CDR1 and CDR2: SGDLS and YYNGEE. Trimming took 1 base from V and 3 from J, leaving 1 base between them. The CDR3 extends over 12 amino acids. The CDR3 protein is CASSVSNEKLFF. The CDR3 DNA follows: TGTGCCAGCAGCGTATCTAATGAAAAACTGTTTTTT.

This clonotype was observed at least ten times. V usage is TRBV6-6 and J usage is TRBJ2-1; 12 nucleotides line up with TRBD2. Germline V gives CDR1 MNHNY, CDR2 SVGAGI (reference sequence). The CDR3 consists of 18 residues. V dropped 6 bases and J dropped 0; count of bases not matched to a gene: 9. The CDR3 region has the DNA TGTGCCAGCAGCAGTAGTTGGACTAGCGGGGTCTCCTACAATGAGCAGTTCTTC. As protein: CASSSSWTSGVSYNEQFF.

This clonotype was seen ten or more times. The chain couples TRBV5-1 to TRBJ2-7; 8 bases fit TRBD1. The junction had 4 bases not matched to a gene; V was cut back by 7 bases and J by 4 bases. The V gene's germline CDR1 is SGHRS and CDR2 YFSETQ. The CDR3 is 12 residues long. CDR3 DNA: TGCGCCAGCGGACAGGGCTTGTACGAGCAGTACTTC. Translating gives CASGQGLYEQYF.

This clonotype was observed many times. This chain connects TRBV20-1 to TRBJ2-3; TRBD2 agrees at 10 bases. The CDR3 has 14 residues. Germline V gene data show CDR1 as DFQATT and CDR2 as SNEGSKA (reference sequence). With 5 bases clipped from V and 4 bases from J, the junction kept 6 bases outside the gene matches. The DNA of the CDR3 is TGCAGTGCTTCACTAGCGGGATTTTCAGATACGCAGTATTTT. Translation gives CSASLAGFSDTQYF.

This clonotype was seen repeatedly, ten times or more. The chain carries TRBV12-3 or TRBV12-4 and TRBJ2-7, with TRBD1 matching 10 bases. This CDR3 spans 13 amino acids. V shed 9 bases, J shed 4 bases, and the junction held 6 bases outside the gene matches. DNA for the CDR3: TGTGCCAGTAAACCGGGACAGGGGTACGAGCAGTACTTC. It codes for CASKPGQGYEQYF.

This clonotype was counted ten times or more. The chain carries TRBV12-3 or TRBV12-4 and TRBJ1-5, with 7 positions matching TRBD1. Trimming at V came to 6 bases and at J to 1 base, leaving 3 bases not matched to a gene. This CDR3 has 14 amino acids. CDR3 in amino acids: CASRPGGSNQPQHF. The CDR3 coding sequence is TGTGCCAGCAGGCCAGGGGGAAGCAATCAGCCCCAGCATTTT.

In this sample, this clonotype turned up many times. The V and J genes are TRBV15 and TRBJ1-5, with D unresolved. Germline CDR1 and CDR2: LNHNV and YYDKDF (reference sequence). The CDR3 runs 15 residues. The V and J ends lost 0 bases and 6 bases respectively, with 12 bases between them. The CDR3: CATSRDLGERQPQHF. CDR3 nucleotides: TGTGCCACCAGCAGAGATCTCGGGGAGCGTCAGCCCCAGCATTTT.

This clonotype was detected many times. In DNA, the CDR3 is TGTGCCACTCGTAGCGGGATTAGCACAGATACGCAGTATTTT. It codes for CATRSGISTDTQYF. V and J are TRBV6-6 and TRBJ2-3; 8 positions match TRBD2. CDR3 length: 14 amino acids. CDR1 and CDR2 (germline): MNHNY, SVGAGI (reference sequence). The V gene end was trimmed by 10 bases and the J gene end by 0 bases; junction bases not matched to a gene: 6.

This clonotype occurred many times. The rearrangement links TRBV12-3 or TRBV12-4 to TRBJ2-7, with 8 positions matching TRBD2. The CDR3 runs to 13 residues. The J segment lost 3 bases and the V segment lost 5 bases, leaving 3 bases of the junction unmatched. CDR3 amino acids: CASSPTSGYEQYF. The DNA of the CDR3 is TGTGCCAGCAGTCCCACTAGCGGCTACGAGCAGTACTTC.

Note on this clonotype: A read error may be the cause here, since a much bigger clone is one base away. V is TRBV20-1 and J is TRBJ1-6, with D hard to call. The CDR3 has 14 residues. V was shortened by 6 bases and J by 8 bases, with 17 bases between the two germline ends. Germline lookup yields CDR1 DFQATT and CDR2 SNEGSKA (reference sequence). The CDR3 bases are TGCAGTGCCCATCGGGCGGGTGAAGATTCACCCCTCCACTTT. Translated: CSAHRAGEDSPLHF.

A remark on this clonotype: This may stem from a read error, because a much larger clone lies one nucleotide away. The V call is TRBV5-1, the J call TRBJ1-2; tentative D call: TRBD1 (6 bases). CDR3 length equals 12 residues. Germline V CDR1 and CDR2: SGHRS, YFSETQ. The CDR3 spells CACSLQGDGYTF. DNA of the CDR3: TGCGCCTGCAGCTTACAGGGAGATGGCTACACCTTC.

This clonotype was counted at least ten times. The chain uses TRBV7-8 and TRBJ1-5, with no clear D. Between the trimmed V and J ends, which lost 4 bases and 6 bases, there was a span of 13 bases. The CDR3 runs 14 residues. From germline, CDR1 is SGHVS and CDR2 FQNEAQ. The CDR3 coding sequence is TGTGCCAGCAGCTACGGAAGCCCGGTTCAGCCCCAGCATTTT. Protein sequence: CASSYGSPVQPQHF.